This entry concerns a single TCR beta chain. Its specificity is not known. Noted time point: week 11, during vaccination. A 20-mer mutant IDH1 peptide at 300 ug was injected subcutaneously with topical imiquimod. New astrocytomas of WHO grade 3 or 4 that were IDH1-mutant and ATRX-lost were found in the donors. Repertoires were generated with immunoSEQ multiplex PCR, while TCRdb's copy carries only in-frame clones and drops some. The table records 120,000 or so clones, about four fifths of them present only once. This record comes from a study of a mutant IDH1 vaccine in newly diagnosed glioma. In the study overall: Either 4-6 weeks after radiotherapy alone or alongside temozolomide, vaccination was begun. It was radiotherapy, temozolomide, or both that patients received previously, with most receiving both. Study-wide results and limits: Any relationship between pseudoprogression and changes in top peripheral T cell clonotypes seemed absent.

This receptor was taken from a man aged 40-50 years with glioma. Material: PBMCs, obtained from a glioma patient whose treatment included an IDH1 peptide vaccine.

As DNA, the CDR3 is TGCGCCAGCAGCGGAGCCGGGACAGGGGGCTACCGAGGCGAGCAGTACTTC. Encoded protein: CASSGAGTGGYRGEQYF. This rearrangement joins TRBV5-1 to TRBJ2-7; 12 bases fit TRBD1. J was trimmed by 6 bases and V by 4 bases; bases with no gene match: 14. This CDR3 is 17 amino acids long. Germline lookup yields CDR1 SGHRS and CDR2 YFSETQ.